These T cell receptor beta chains were read from a single sample in a study of T-cell reconstitution after alpha-beta-depleted transplantation in children. TCRdb itself ran the PCR reads through MiXCR, one entry per CDR3 protein. The sample contains over 200,000 distinct CDR3 sequences, about 9.2% of which appear only once. The source was PBMCs from the stem cell graft donor, collected from the stem cell graft. The origin of the receptors is a human donor who donated a stem cell graft to a child with acute lymphoblastic leukemia. The CDR3 runs from the conserved cysteine through the conserved F or W. A D gene is named only where the DNA matches it firmly. A row's size may be missing; if present it is once, few, many or a size class.

>TRBV6-1|TRBD2|NA|TRBJ2-2
TGTGCCAGCAGTTTACTAGCGGCCGGGGAGCTGTTT
CASSLLAAGELF
>TRBV24-1|NA|many|TRBJ2-3
TGTGCCACCGGGACAAACACAGATACGCAGTATTTT
CATGTNTDTQYF
>TRBV20-1|NA|few|TRBJ1-5
TGCAGTGCTAGAGACCGCGGACAGCCAAATCAGCCCCAGCATTTT
CSARDRGQPNQPQHF
>TRBV18|TRBD1|few|TRBJ2-3
TGTGCCAGCTCACGAGTGACAGGGGGAGGAGATACGCAGTATTTT
CASSRVTGGGDTQYF
>TRBV5-4|TRBD1|few|TRBJ2-7
TGTGCCAGCAGCTTCTTGGACAGGGGGCCCCACGAGCAGTACTTC
CASSFLDRGPHEQYF
>TRBV20-1|NA|few|TRBJ2-3
TGCAGTGCCTACGGGGGGCAGGGGTCAGATACGCAGTATTTT
CSAYGGQGSDTQYF
>TRBV7-9|NA|few|TRBJ1-5
TGTGCCAGCAGCTTAGCGGGGGCCGCGTTACAGCCCCAGCATTTT
CASSLAGAALQPQHF
>TRBV5-5|NA|few|TRBJ1-4
TGTGCCAGCAGCCTCGACAGGAGCGCAACTAATGAAAAACTGTTTTTT
CASSLDRSATNEKLFF
>TRBV24-1|TRBD1|many|TRBJ2-5
TGTGCCACCTCTTCAGGGGGCCGTGAGACCCAGTACTTC
CATSSGGRETQYF
>TRBV29-1|TRBD1|many|TRBJ1-1
TGCAGCGTTGCAGGACAGGTCTACACTGAAGCTTTCTTT
CSVAGQVYTEAFF
>TRBV2|NA|many|TRBJ2-5
TGTGCCAGCAGTGAAGGATTGTACAACGAAGAGACCCAGTACTTC
CASSEGLYNEETQYF
>TRBV6-1|NA|many|TRBJ1-6
TGTGCCAGCAGTATAACAGGCGGTAATTCACCCCTCCACTTT
CASSITGGNSPLHF
>TRBV20-1|TRBD1|NA|TRBJ2-3
TGCAGTGCTAGAGATAATAATCGTCTTAGGGACAGGGTCACAGATACGCAGTATTTT
CSARDNNRLRDRVTDTQYF
>TRBV18|TRBD1|few|TRBJ1-4
TGTGCCAGCTCAAGACGGACAGGGGAGTATGAAAAACTGTTTTTT
CASSRRTGEYEKLFF
>TRBV20-1|TRBD1|few|TRBJ1-1
TGCAGTGCAGGGACAGTAAACACTGAAGCTTTCTTT
CSAGTVNTEAFF
>TRBV4-3|TRBD2|many|TRBJ2-5
TGCGCCAGCAGCCAGCGAGCGGGGGGAGAAGGGACCCAGTACTTC
CASSQRAGGEGTQYF
>TRBV10-3|NA|few|TRBJ1-1
TGTGCCATCAGGTATTCCGGGACACAGAACACTGAAGCTTTCTTT
CAIRYSGTQNTEAFF
>TRBV6-5|TRBD1|few|TRBJ2-3
TGTGCCATCAGGGGGCCCGGGGATACGCAGTATTTT
CAIRGPGDTQYF
>TRBV9|NA|NA|TRBJ1-1
TGTGCCAGCAGTCTTAACTCCCAGGCTACGAACACTGAAGCTTTCTTT
CASSLNSQATNTEAFF
>TRBV20-1|TRBD1|few|TRBJ1-1
TGCAGTGCCCGAGACAGGGGGAATACTGAAGCTTTCTTT
CSARDRGNTEAFF
>TRBV3-1|NA|few|TRBJ2-1
TGTGCCAGCAGCCGGGACCTTCAAACTTCCAATGAGCAGTTCTTC
CASSRDLQTSNEQFF
>TRBV29-1|NA|NA|TRBJ1-1
TGCAGCGTGACCGCCGGGGACACTGAAGCTTTCTTT
CSVTAGDTEAFF
>TRBV6-2/TRBV6-3|NA|many|TRBJ2-7
TGTGCCAGCAGTTACCCGCAGGCCGCCCACGAGCAGTACTTC
CASSYPQAAHEQYF
>TRBV4-2|NA|NA|TRBJ1-1
TGTGCCAGCAGCACCGCATACCCCACAACAGGACCCATGAACACTGAAGCTTTCTTT
CASSTAYPTTGPMNTEAFF
>TRBV13|TRBD2|NA|TRBJ2-7
TGTGCCAGCAGCGCCCACGGGGGGGGAACCTACGAGCAGTACTTC
CASSAHGGGTYEQYF
>TRBV6-1|NA|NA|TRBJ1-2
TGTGCCAGCAGTCCTAACGTTCCCCTCATAGGCTACACCTTC
CASSPNVPLIGYTF
>TRBV5-1|NA|NA|TRBJ2-7
TGCGCCAGCAGCGTAACACTTGGCGGGGCCCACGAGCAGTACTTC
CASSVTLGGAHEQYF
>TRBV27|TRBD2|NA|TRBJ2-1
TGTGCCAGCGGACTTCGACTAGCGGGGGACAATGAGCAGTTCTTC
CASGLRLAGDNEQFF
>TRBV5-1|NA|few|TRBJ2-7
TGCGCCAGCAGCCTGGGGACGGCACCCTACGAGCAGTACTTC
CASSLGTAPYEQYF
>TRBV9|NA|few|TRBJ1-3
TGTGCCAGCAGCGTAGCCCCGAGCGAAACCTCTGGAAACACCATATATTTT
CASSVAPSETSGNTIYF
>TRBV28|NA|few|TRBJ2-7
TGTGCCAGCAGCCGGGAGGACAGGGCCTACGAGCAGTACTTC
CASSREDRAYEQYF
>TRBV11-2|TRBD1|NA|TRBJ2-7
TGTGCCAGCAGGTTAAGGACAGGAACCTACGAGCAGTACTTC
CASRLRTGTYEQYF
>TRBV14|TRBD1|many|TRBJ1-5
TGTGCCAGCAGCCAAGGCCCAGACAGGGGGCAGCCCCAGCATTTT
CASSQGPDRGQPQHF
>TRBV4-2|NA|few|TRBJ1-6
TGTGCCAGCAGCCAAGATATGACGGGGGGATCACCCCTCCACTTT
CASSQDMTGGSPLHF
>TRBV15|NA|many|TRBJ2-2
TGTGCCACCAGCAGAGTCCCCACGCAGGGTACCAACACCGGGGAGCTGTTTTTT
CATSRVPTQGTNTGELFF
>TRBV11-2|TRBD1|many|TRBJ2-5
TGTGCCAGCAGCCCTACAGGGGGCATTTTAGAGACCCAGTACTTC
CASSPTGGILETQYF
>TRBV3-1|TRBD1|many|TRBJ2-1
TGTGCCAGCAGTAAAGAAGACAGGGGGTCCCAGTTCTTC
CASSKEDRGSQFF
>TRBV7-8|TRBD2|few|TRBJ2-1
TGTGCCAGCAGCTTAATTACAGCGGGGGCTTACAATGAGCAGTTCTTC
CASSLITAGAYNEQFF
>TRBV15|TRBD1|few|TRBJ2-5
TGTGCCACCAGCAGGACAGGGGGCGAAGAGACCCAGTACTTC
CATSRTGGEETQYF